The 19 T cell receptor beta chains given below trace back to one sample, sequenced in a study of T cells expressing NK-cell markers. TCRdb re-called the 5' RACE reads, yielding one record per CDR3 amino acid sequence without DNA. The sample features about 180,000 distinct CDR3 sequences, with around 18% in its top ten. Sequenced: blood T cells: a sorted CD56 or NKG2C T cell subset, CD4+ or CD8+ T cells, or bulk PBMC T cells (not recorded which). Every receptor here comes from a woman between 18 and 70 years old in good health.

The chain carries TRBV29-1 and TRBJ2-2; the D call of TRBD1 rests on TCRdb alone, since no DNA is present to check it. The CDR3 consists of 17 residues. CDR1 SQVTM and CDR2 ANQGSEA come from the germline V gene. The CDR3 region is CSVEDPWQGFSTGELFF.

This chain links TRBV20-1 with TRBJ1-1. CDR3 size: 14 residues. From germline, CDR1 is DFQATT and CDR2 SNEGSKA (reference sequence). The CDR3 loop reads CSARASQRDTEAFF.

The rearrangement links TRBV20-1 to TRBJ1-1. CDR1 and CDR2 (germline): DFQATT, SNEGSKA (reference sequence). The CDR3 is 12 amino acids. CDR3 in amino acids: CSARGGFTEAFF.

The chain has TRBV6-5 and TRBJ2-3; the D gene TCRdb calls, TRBD1, cannot be checked with no DNA. The CDR3 has 15 residues. CDR1 is MNHEY and CDR2 is SVGAGI in the germline V gene. CDR3 sequence reads: CASSSRGLSTDTQYF.

J is TRBJ1-1 and V is TRBV5-1. CDR3 length: 14 residues. Looked up from germline, CDR1 is SGHRS and CDR2 is YFSETQ. This chain's CDR3 is CASSESGGGTEAFF.

The chain links TRBV6-2 or TRBV6-3 to TRBJ2-4; TCRdb picks TRBD1, but there is no DNA to check that call. Looked up from germline, CDR1 is MNHEY and CDR2 is SVGEGT. The length of the CDR3 is 13 residues. The CDR3 loop is CASSLSGANIQYF.

This sequence joins TRBV28 and TRBJ2-7; the TCRdb call, TRBD2, lacks DNA for checking. This CDR3 region has 12 residues. Germline V gene data show CDR1 as MDHEN and CDR2 as SYDVKM. The CDR3 loop reads CASSPGLVEQYF.

J is TRBJ2-7 and V is TRBV5-1; TCRdb's assignment of TRBD1 cannot be checked, as there is no DNA. Looked up from germline, CDR1 is SGHRS and CDR2 is YFSETQ. This CDR3 has 15 residues. CDR3 loop: CASSWGPGGKDEQYF.

The chain recombines TRBV5-1 with TRBJ1-4; TCRdb reports TRBD1, a call that lacks DNA to check it against. The CDR3 is 19 amino acids. CDR1 and CDR2 from the germline V gene are SGHRS and YFSETQ. CDR3 in amino acids: CASSSEPTTGGSTNEKLFF.

This rearrangement joins TRBV5-1 to TRBJ2-3; there is no DNA to check the TCRdb D call of TRBD1. Germline V lookup: CDR1 SGHRS, CDR2 YFSETQ. The CDR3 runs 16 residues. CDR3 amino acids: CASRSGLGRTTDTQYF.

The V gene is TRBV18, the J gene TRBJ1-2; TCRdb's D gene call, TRBD1, goes unchecked for lack of DNA. Germline-derived CDR1 and CDR2 are KGHSH and LQKENI. The CDR3 contains 16 residues. CDR3 amino acids: CASSPGRGQGTDGYTF. The variable domain in full, completed from reference TRBV18 and TRBJ1-2, reads NAGVMQNPRHLVRRRGQEARLRCSPMKGHSHVYWYRQLPEEGLKFMVYLQKENIIDESGMPKERFSAEFPKEGPSILRIQQVVRGDSAAYFCASSPGRGQGTDGYTFGSGTRLTVV.

The chain joins TRBV3-1 to TRBJ1-6; TCRdb gives TRBD1 as the D gene, but with no DNA this cannot be confirmed. The CDR3 spans 15 residues. CDR1 and CDR2 (germline): LGHDT, YNNKEL (reference sequence). The CDR3: CASSPRGRGPSPLHF.

The chain is built from TRBV12-3 or TRBV12-4 and TRBJ1-1. This CDR3 contains 13 residues. The chain's CDR3 is CASSLRDGTEAFF.

The rearrangement joins TRBV25-1 to TRBJ1-3. Germline CDR1 MGHDK, CDR2 SYGVNS. There are 15 residues in the CDR3. The CDR3 here is CASARSGSSGNTIYF.

The J gene is TRBJ2-3, the V gene TRBV5-1; TCRdb selects TRBD1, and the lack of DNA leaves this call unchecked. The germline CDR1 and CDR2 sequences are SGHRS and YFSETQ. This CDR3 has 16 amino acids. CDR3 in amino acids: CASSLNQGAHGDTQYF.

The CDR3 sequence: CASSKPGTDSYEQYF. The chain links TRBV4-1 to TRBJ2-7; checking the TCRdb D call of TRBD1 is not possible without DNA. The CDR3 has 15 amino acids. Germline CDR1 reads MGHRA; CDR2 reads YSYEKL.

The genes are TRBV12-3 or TRBV12-4 and TRBJ2-7; TCRdb's assignment of TRBD2 cannot be checked, as there is no DNA. The CDR3 covers 13 residues. This CDR3 reads CASSFQTSGSVNF.

V and J are TRBV10-3 and TRBJ2-2; TCRdb returns TRBD2, unconfirmable since there is no DNA. Germline V gene sequence: CDR1 ENHRY, CDR2 SYGVKD. CDR3 size: 16 residues. This CDR3 is CAISGAAGRDTGELFF.

This chain uses TRBV20-1 with TRBJ2-7; TCRdb's D gene call, TRBD1, goes unchecked for lack of DNA. CDR1 and CDR2 from the germline V gene are DFQATT and SNEGSKA (reference sequence). This CDR3 has 14 amino acids. CDR3 sequence: CSELSPGVPYEQYF.